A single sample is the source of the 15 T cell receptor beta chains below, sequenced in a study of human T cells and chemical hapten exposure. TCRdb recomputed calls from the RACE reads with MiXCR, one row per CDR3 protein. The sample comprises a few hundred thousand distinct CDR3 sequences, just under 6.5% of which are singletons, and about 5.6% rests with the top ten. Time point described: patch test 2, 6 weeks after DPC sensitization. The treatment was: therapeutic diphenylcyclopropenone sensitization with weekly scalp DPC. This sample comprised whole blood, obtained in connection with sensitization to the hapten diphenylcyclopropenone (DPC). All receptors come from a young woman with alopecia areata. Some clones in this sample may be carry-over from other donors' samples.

The CDR3 nucleotides are TGTGCCAGCAGCCGAAGCGTCAGGGAGAGCCATGGCTACACCTTC. Translating it yields CASSRSVRESHGYTF. The genes are TRBV6-6 and TRBJ1-2; perhaps TRBD1 as D (5 bases). Trimming pared 6 bases from V and 6 bases from J, leaving 20 bases between. This CDR3 spans 15 amino acids. From germline, CDR1 is MNHNY and CDR2 SVGAGI (reference sequence).

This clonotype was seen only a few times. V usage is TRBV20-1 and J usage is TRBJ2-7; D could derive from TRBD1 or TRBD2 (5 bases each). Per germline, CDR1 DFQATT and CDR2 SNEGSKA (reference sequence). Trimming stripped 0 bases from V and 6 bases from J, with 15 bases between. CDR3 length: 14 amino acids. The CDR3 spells CSARDHERGREQYF. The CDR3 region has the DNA TGCAGTGCTAGAGATCATGAGAGGGGTCGCGAGCAGTACTTC.

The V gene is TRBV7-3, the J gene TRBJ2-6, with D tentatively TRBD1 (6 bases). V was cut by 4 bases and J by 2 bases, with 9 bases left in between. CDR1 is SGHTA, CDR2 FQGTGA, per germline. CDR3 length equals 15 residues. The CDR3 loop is CASSSNRAGANVLTF. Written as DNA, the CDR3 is TGTGCCAGCAGCTCAAACAGGGCTGGGGCCAACGTCCTGACTTTC. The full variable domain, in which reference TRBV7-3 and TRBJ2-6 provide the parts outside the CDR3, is GAGVSQTPSNKVTEKGKYVELRCDPISGHTALYWYRQSLGQGPEFLIYFQGTGAADDSGLPNDRFFAVRPEGSVSTLKIQRTERGDSAVYLCASSSNRAGANVLTFGAGSRLTVL.

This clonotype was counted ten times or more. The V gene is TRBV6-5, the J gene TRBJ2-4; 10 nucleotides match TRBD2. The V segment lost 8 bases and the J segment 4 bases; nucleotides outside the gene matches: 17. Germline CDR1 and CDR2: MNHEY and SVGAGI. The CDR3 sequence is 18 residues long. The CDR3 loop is CASGSGVSGGAKKNIQYF. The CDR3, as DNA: TGTGCCAGCGGTTCGGGAGTCAGCGGGGGGGCGAAAAAAAACATTCAGTACTTC.

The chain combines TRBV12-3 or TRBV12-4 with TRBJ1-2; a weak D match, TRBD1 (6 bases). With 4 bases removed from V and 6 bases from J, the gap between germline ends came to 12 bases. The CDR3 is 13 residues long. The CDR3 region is CASSSRTADGYTF. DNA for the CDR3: TGTGCCAGCAGTTCGAGGACAGCCGATGGCTACACCTTC.

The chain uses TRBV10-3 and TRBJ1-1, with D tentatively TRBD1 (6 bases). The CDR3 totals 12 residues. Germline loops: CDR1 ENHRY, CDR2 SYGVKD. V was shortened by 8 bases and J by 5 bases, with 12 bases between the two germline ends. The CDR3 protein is CAIGQSRTEAFF. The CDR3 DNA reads TGTGCCATCGGACAGTCGAGGACTGAAGCTTTCTTT.

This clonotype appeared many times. The CDR3 spells CASSQDRSGAGSYNEQFF. Here the CDR3 DNA reads TGCGCCAGCAGCCAAGATCGGTCAGGGGCTGGGTCCTACAATGAGCAGTTCTTC. The rearrangement uses TRBV4-3 and TRBJ2-1; TRBD1 is a possible D gene (6 bases). Germline CDR1 is LGHNA and CDR2 is YSLEER. This CDR3 is 18 amino acids long. V dropped 0 bases and J dropped 1 base, with 16 bases sitting between them.

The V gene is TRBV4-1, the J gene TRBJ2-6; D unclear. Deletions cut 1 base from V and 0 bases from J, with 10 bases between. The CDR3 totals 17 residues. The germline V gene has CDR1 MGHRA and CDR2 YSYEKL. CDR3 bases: TGCGCCAGCAGCCAAGGAATTATTAACTCTGGGGCCAACGTCCTGACTTTC. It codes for CASSQGIINSGANVLTF.

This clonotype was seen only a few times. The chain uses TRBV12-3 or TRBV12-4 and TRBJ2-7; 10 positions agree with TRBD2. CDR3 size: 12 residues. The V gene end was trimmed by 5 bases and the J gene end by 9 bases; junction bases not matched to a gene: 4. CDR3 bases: TGTGCCAGCAGTCCGGGGACTAGCGTGCAGTACTTC. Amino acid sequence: CASSPGTSVQYF.

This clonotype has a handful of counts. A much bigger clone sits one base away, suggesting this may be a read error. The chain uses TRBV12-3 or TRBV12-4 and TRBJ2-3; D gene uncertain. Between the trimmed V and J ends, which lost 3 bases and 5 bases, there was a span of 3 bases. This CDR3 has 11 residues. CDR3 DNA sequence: TGTGCCAGCAGTTTCGAAGATACGCAGTATTTT. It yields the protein CASSFEDTQYF.

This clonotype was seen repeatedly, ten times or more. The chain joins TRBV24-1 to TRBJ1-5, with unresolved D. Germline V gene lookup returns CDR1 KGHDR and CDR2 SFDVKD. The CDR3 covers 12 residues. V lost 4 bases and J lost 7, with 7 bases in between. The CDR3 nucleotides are TGTGCCACCAGTGACTTCGGACAGCCCCAGCATTTT. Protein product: CATSDFGQPQHF.

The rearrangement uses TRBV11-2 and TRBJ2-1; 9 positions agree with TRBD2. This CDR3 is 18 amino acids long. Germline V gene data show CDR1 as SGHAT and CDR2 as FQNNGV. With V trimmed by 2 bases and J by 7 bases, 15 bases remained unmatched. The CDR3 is CASSLSRIGAGGLNEQFF. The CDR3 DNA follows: TGTGCCAGCAGCTTATCCCGTATCGGGGCGGGGGGGCTGAATGAGCAGTTCTTC.

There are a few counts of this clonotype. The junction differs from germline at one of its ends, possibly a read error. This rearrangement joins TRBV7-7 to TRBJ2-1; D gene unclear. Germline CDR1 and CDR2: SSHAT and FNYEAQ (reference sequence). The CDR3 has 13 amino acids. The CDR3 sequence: CASSFDSFNEQFF. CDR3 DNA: TGTGCTAGCAGCTTTGACTCGTTCAATGAGCAGTTCTTC.

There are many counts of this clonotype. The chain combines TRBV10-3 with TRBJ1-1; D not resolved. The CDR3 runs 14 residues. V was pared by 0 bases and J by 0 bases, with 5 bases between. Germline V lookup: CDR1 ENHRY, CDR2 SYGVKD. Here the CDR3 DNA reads TGTGCCATCAGTGAGTCCGGTTTGAACACTGAAGCTTTCTTT. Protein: CAISESGLNTEAFF.

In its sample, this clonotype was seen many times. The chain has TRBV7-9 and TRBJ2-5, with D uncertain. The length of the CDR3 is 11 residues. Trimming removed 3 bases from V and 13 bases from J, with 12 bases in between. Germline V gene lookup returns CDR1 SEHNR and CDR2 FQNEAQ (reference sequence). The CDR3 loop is CASSFLGSWYF. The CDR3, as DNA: TGTGCCAGCAGCTTTCTGGGGTCATGGTACTTC.